This TCR beta chain was obtained from a study of beta chain features in type 1 diabetes. General study points: Shortening of TCRB CDR3s, moderate but significant, appeared in all four CD4+ subsets of Type 1 diabetes patients.

Every isolated RNA sample was fully reverse transcribed, so sequencing captured expressed TCRB transcripts. Profiled with immunoSEQ multiplex PCR; TCRdb holds only in-frame clones, not every one. The sample yields 240,000 or so clones, around 21% seen once. Each of the sorted populations had a purity greater than 98%. This clone occurred a few times. Its target is unknown. Trimming cost V 5 bases and J 5 bases; bases outside gene matches: 5. Germline V CDR1 and CDR2: SGHTA, FQGNSA. This CDR3 has 14 amino acids. This TCR was recovered from a woman between 40 and 50 years old with type 1 diabetes. The genes are TRBV7-2 and TRBJ1-5, with 8 nucleotides matching TRBD1. Specimen: naive CD4+ T cells from blood. The CDR3 spells CASSRQGYYQPQHF. CDR3 DNA: TGTGCCAGCAGCCGACAGGGGTACTATCAGCCCCAGCATTTT.